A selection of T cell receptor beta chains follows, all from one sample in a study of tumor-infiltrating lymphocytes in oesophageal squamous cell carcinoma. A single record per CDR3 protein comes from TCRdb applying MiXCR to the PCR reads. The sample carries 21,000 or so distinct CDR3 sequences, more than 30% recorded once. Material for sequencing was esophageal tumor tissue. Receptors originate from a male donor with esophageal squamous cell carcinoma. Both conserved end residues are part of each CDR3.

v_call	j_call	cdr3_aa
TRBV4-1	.	CASRGGSVGEQFF
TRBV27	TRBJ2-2	CASTPAGAPAGELFF
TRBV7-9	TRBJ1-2	CASSLEGFGYTF
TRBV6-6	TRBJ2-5	CASSYTGTLYNEQYF
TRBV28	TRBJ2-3	CASSSQEQGMYTQYF
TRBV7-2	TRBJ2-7	CASSLGRERSYEQYF
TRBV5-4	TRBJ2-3	CASSLGSGTGPDTQYF
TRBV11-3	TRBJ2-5	CASSFEGIQETQYF
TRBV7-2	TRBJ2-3	CASGGRPTTDTQYF
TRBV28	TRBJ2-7	CASSLIAYEQYF
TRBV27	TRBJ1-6	CASRTDSYNSPLHF
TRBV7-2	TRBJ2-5	CASSPKLGSGAYNEQYF
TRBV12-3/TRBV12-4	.	CASSRPGGAAKYIQFF
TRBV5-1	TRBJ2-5	CASSLAYGVGETQYF
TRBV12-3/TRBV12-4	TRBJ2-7	CASSPPHGKDSPLHF
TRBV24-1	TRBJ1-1	CATSSSGQGNTEAFF
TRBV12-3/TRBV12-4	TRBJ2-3	CASRPTGRADTQYF
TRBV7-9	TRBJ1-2	CASSRGEGREGYTF
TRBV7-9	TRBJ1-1	CASSPQWRGNTEAFF
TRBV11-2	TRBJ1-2	CASSLDPGTSWGYTF
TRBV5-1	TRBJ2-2	CASSFAGGNTGELFF
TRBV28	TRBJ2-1	CASSLLAGGFDEQFF
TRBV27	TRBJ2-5	CASSLEGSETQYF
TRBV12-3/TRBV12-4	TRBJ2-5	CASKTGETQYF
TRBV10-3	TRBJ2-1	CAIDSSGEQFF
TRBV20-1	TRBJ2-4	CSASSGLAGVREQYF
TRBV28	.	CASSLSSRGRNEQYF
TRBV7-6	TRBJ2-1	CASSAGADSYNEQFF
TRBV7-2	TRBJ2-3	CASSPDSHTQYF
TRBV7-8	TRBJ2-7	CASSARQGIDEQYF
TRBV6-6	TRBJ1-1	CASSYVRDREGEQHF
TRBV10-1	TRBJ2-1	CASSESISTNEQFF
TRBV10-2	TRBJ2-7	CASSMQGGEQYF
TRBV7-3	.	CASSSPRTRSYEQYF
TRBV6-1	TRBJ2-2	CASKGRGLDDTGELFF
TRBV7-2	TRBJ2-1	CASSLVSDEQFF
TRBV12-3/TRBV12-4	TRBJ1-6	CASSNPAGAAQQHF